A single sample gave rise to the 21 T cell receptor beta chains below, sequenced in a study of T cells in Graves' hyperthyroidism and ophthalmopathy. Researchers took RNA transcripts and amplified the TCR beta CDR3 regions from them. The primer set for the first-round RT-PCR of the TCR CDR3 was HTBI. Each CDR3 protein gets one entry after TCRdb re-called the multiplex PCR reads with MiXCR. Among 450,000 to 500,000 distinct CDR3 sequences listed, approximately 23% were seen once. Material: blood. The receptors shown here come from a woman in her seventies with Graves' ophthalmopathy.

This clonotype has more than one count but fewer than ten. The chain has TRBV20-1 and TRBJ1-2, with unresolved D. The CDR3 totals 13 residues. Germline CDR1 is DFQATT and CDR2 is SNEGSKA (reference sequence). V was clipped by 0 bases and J by 8 bases, with 13 bases between them. CDR3 DNA sequence: TGCAGTGCTAGAGATAGAAAACGCGAGGGCTACACCTTC. Encoded protein: CSARDRKREGYTF.

This clonotype was detected many times. V usage is TRBV3-1 and J usage is TRBJ2-2, with D uncertain. V shed 1 base and J shed 4 bases, with 7 bases lying between them. CDR1 and CDR2 from the germline V gene are LGHDT and YNNKEL (reference sequence). The CDR3 extends over 14 amino acids. The CDR3 loop reads CASSQVLGTGELFF. In DNA form, the CDR3 reads TGTGCCAGCAGCCAAGTTCTAGGCACCGGGGAGCTGTTTTTT.

As concerns this clonotype: Germline is not matched at one junction end, which may reflect a read error. The chain links TRBV2 to TRBJ1-5; D not resolved. The germline V gene has CDR1 SNHLY and CDR2 FYNNEI. The CDR3 covers 15 residues. This CDR3 is CASSVERPKFQAQHF. DNA for the CDR3: TGTGCCAGCAGTGTAGAACGACCGAAGTTTCAGGCCCAGCATTTT.

V usage is TRBV7-8 and J usage is TRBJ2-7; weak D call: TRBD2 (5 bases). This CDR3 contains 15 residues. Trimming removed 1 base at V and 3 bases at J, with 13 bases between. Germline V gene lookup returns CDR1 SGHVS and CDR2 FQNEAQ. This chain's CDR3 is CASSLVRGQNYEQYF. The DNA of the CDR3 is TGTGCCAGCAGCTTAGTACGAGGGCAAAACTACGAGCAGTACTTC.

The J gene is TRBJ2-2, the V gene TRBV5-6; 10 bases agree with TRBD1. V shed 4 bases, J shed 4 bases, and the junction held 7 bases outside the gene matches. The CDR3 spans 16 residues. From germline, CDR1 is SGHDT and CDR2 YYEEEE. The CDR3 DNA sequence: TGTGCCAGCAGCGCGGGACAGGGGTTTGGCACCGGGGAGCTGTTTTTT. It yields the protein CASSAGQGFGTGELFF.

In its sample, this clonotype was seen once. The chain joins TRBV27 to TRBJ1-2, with D possibly being TRBD1 (6 bases). The CDR3 runs 15 residues. Looked up from germline, CDR1 is MNHEY and CDR2 is SMNVEV (reference sequence). Trimming removed 6 bases from V and 0 bases from J, with 14 bases in between. CDR3 DNA sequence: TGTGCCAGCAGGGGGCGCGGACAGCCTAACTATGGCTACACCTTC. Residues: CASRGRGQPNYGYTF.

In its sample, this clonotype was seen a few times. The chain combines TRBV10-1 with TRBJ2-1, with 9 bases matching TRBD1. Germline V CDR1 and CDR2: WNHNN, SYGVQD (reference sequence). V dropped 6 bases and J dropped 10; count of bases not matched to a gene: 10. CDR3 length equals 14 residues. CDR3 sequence: CASRPGTGTSEQFF. CDR3 DNA: TGCGCCAGCAGACCCGGGACAGGGACGTCAGAGCAGTTCTTC.

This clonotype was seen a handful of times. The J gene is TRBJ2-1, the V gene TRBV6-1, with TRBD2 matching over 9 bases. Germline trimming cut 4 bases from V and 5 bases from J; bases unmatched to any gene: 12. The CDR3 loop spans 17 amino acids. Germline CDR1 is MNHNS and CDR2 is SASEGT. Here the CDR3 DNA reads TGTGCCAGCAGTGTTATTAGCGGGAGTAAGTCCCACAATGAGCAGTTCTTC. Its protein product is CASSVISGSKSHNEQFF.

V gene TRBV27 combines with J gene TRBJ1-1, with D uncertain. Germline lookup yields CDR1 MNHEY and CDR2 SMNVEV (reference sequence). Trimming shortened V by 4 bases and J by 0 bases, and 21 bases separated the two germline ends. This CDR3 region has 18 residues. The CDR3 DNA reads as TGTGCCAGCAGTTATTCAGCGACACCACAGTTCATGAACACTGAAGCTTTCTTT. Protein sequence: CASSYSATPQFMNTEAFF.

The sample holds a few counts of this clonotype. In DNA, the CDR3 is TGTGCCAGCACCGGCCCTAATTCGAACACCGGGGAGCTGTTTTTT. Its protein is CASTGPNSNTGELFF. The J gene is TRBJ2-2, the V gene TRBV11-1, with D hard to call. Germline lookup yields CDR1 SGHAT and CDR2 FQDESV (reference sequence). Trimming took 7 bases from V and 0 from J, leaving 12 bases between them. This CDR3 region has 15 residues.

This clonotype was seen many times. The chain's CDR3 is CASSYSLGANVLTF. CDR3 coding DNA: TGTGCCAGCAGTTACTCTCTAGGGGCCAACGTCCTGACTTTC. This chain connects TRBV6-2 or TRBV6-3 to TRBJ2-6; D gene uncertain. The CDR3 is made up of 14 amino acids. Deletions cut 0 bases from V and 4 bases from J, with 4 bases between. Germline V CDR1 and CDR2: MNHEY, SVGEGT.

The V call is TRBV27, the J call TRBJ2-7; perhaps TRBD1 as D (6 bases). Between the trimmed V and J ends, which lost 5 bases and 0 bases, there was a span of 17 bases. Germline CDR1 is MNHEY and CDR2 is SMNVEV (reference sequence). CDR3 length: 16 amino acids. The CDR3 loop is CASSPFRQALSYEQYF. CDR3 sequence (DNA): TGTGCCAGCAGTCCCTTCCGACAGGCCCTCTCCTACGAGCAGTACTTC.

The chain combines TRBV15 with TRBJ1-3, with TRBD1 as a possible D gene (5 bases). The CDR3 consists of 15 residues. Per the germline V gene, CDR1 is LNHNV and CDR2 is YYDKDF (reference sequence). V gave up 1 base and J gave up 1 base, with 8 bases separating them. The CDR3 DNA reads as TGTGCCACCAGCAGAGTGGGGGAATCTGGAAACACCATATATTTT. Translated, it gives CATSRVGESGNTIYF.

This clonotype was counted a few times. The chain recombines TRBV18 with TRBJ2-1, with D unclear. Per germline, CDR1 KGHSH and CDR2 LQKENI. V lost 1 base to trimming and J lost 7 bases, with 8 bases between them. The CDR3 is 13 residues long. For the CDR3, the DNA is TGTGCCAGCTCACCACGAAAGTCAAATGAGCAGTTCTTC. Its protein is CASSPRKSNEQFF.

The sample holds a few counts of this clonotype. The chain uses TRBV11-2 and TRBJ1-2; D is perhaps TRBD1 (5 bases). V lost 6 bases and J lost 3, with 11 bases in between. The germline gives CDR1 SGHAT, CDR2 FQNNGV. This CDR3 spans 13 amino acids. The CDR3 here is CASRPQGDYGYTF. The CDR3 region has the DNA TGTGCCAGCAGACCTCAAGGGGACTATGGCTACACCTTC.

This clonotype occurred a few times. This chain links TRBV3-1 with TRBJ2-7; D possibly matches TRBD1 or TRBD2 (5 bases each). V lost 4 bases and J 3 bases, leaving 16 bases between the germline ends. There are 15 residues in the CDR3. CDR1 is LGHDT and CDR2 is YNNKEL in the germline V gene (reference sequence). Here the CDR3 reads CASSRRGGLDYEQYF. As DNA, the CDR3 is TGTGCCAGCAGCCGACGTGGGGGATTGGACTACGAGCAGTACTTC.

This clonotype appeared a few times. The chain employs TRBV5-1 and TRBJ2-2; D is possibly TRBD1 (5 bases). This CDR3 contains 14 residues. V gave up 2 bases and J gave up 1 base, with 6 bases separating them. Germline CDR1 SGHRS, CDR2 YFSETQ. Here the CDR3 DNA reads TGCGCCAGCAGCTTTCAGGGGAACACCGGGGAGCTGTTTTTT. Translation: CASSFQGNTGELFF.

This clonotype was recorded a few times. The V gene is TRBV6-6, the J gene TRBJ2-3, with D perhaps matching TRBD1 (5 bases). Looked up from germline, CDR1 is MNHNY and CDR2 is SVGAGI (reference sequence). The CDR3 length is 14 residues. V lost 2 bases, J lost 2 bases, and 8 bases lay in between. CDR3 in DNA: TGTGCCAGCAGTTACGTGACAGACACAGATACGCAGTATTTT. Protein sequence: CASSYVTDTDTQYF.

This clonotype was found many times. The genes are TRBV28 and TRBJ2-5; 11 bases are a match to TRBD1. The V gene end was trimmed by 2 bases and the J gene end by 2 bases; junction bases not matched to a gene: 4. This CDR3 contains 16 residues. Germline-derived CDR1 and CDR2 are MDHEN and SYDVKM. This chain's CDR3 is CASSLEGTGGQETQYF. The CDR3, as DNA: TGTGCCAGCAGTTTAGAGGGGACAGGGGGGCAAGAGACCCAGTACTTC.

The rearrangement links TRBV3-1 to TRBJ2-7, with 10 bases identical to TRBD1. The CDR3 covers 14 residues. CDR1 is LGHDT, CDR2 YNNKEL, per germline (reference sequence). With 4 bases clipped from V and 3 bases from J, the junction kept 3 bases outside the gene matches. The CDR3 reads CASSLRDRGYEQYF. The CDR3 bases are TGTGCCAGCAGCCTTCGGGACAGGGGCTACGAGCAGTACTTC.

Concerning this clonotype itself: Given a much more abundant clone one base away, this may be a read error. This chain joins TRBV12-3 or TRBV12-4 and TRBJ1-6; D unresolved. The CDR3 has 13 amino acids. This chain's CDR3 is CAGSRPYNSPLHF. The DNA for the CDR3 is TGTGCCGGCAGCCGACCATATAATTCACCCCTCCACTTT.